Below, one T cell receptor (beta chain) is given with its context. This clone was recorded once. Its cognate antigen has yet to be identified. One base away there is no much larger clone; base qualities are not given. This record comes from a study of cytomegalovirus exposure and HLA in healthy donors (dated by TCRdb to about 2017). Concerning the study at large: An earlier analysis of some 600 of the donors reported roughly 300 Gb of sequence data and 95 million to 140 million unique TCR beta sequences obtained from some 170 million T cells. An early release covering more than 500 HLA-typed donors comprised about 320 gigabases of sequencing data and tens of millions of unique TCR sequences. Of the roughly 400 genotyped donors, around 81% fell in the genetic ancestry cluster associated with self-reported Caucasian donors. The study was designed to test whether signatures of past pathogen exposure could be identified by cataloging public T cell receptors. The study profiled the T cell repertoires of around 700 subjects by immunosequencing and related them to cytomegalovirus serostatus. A separate validation cohort of about 110 different subjects was used in addition to the roughly 720-subject first cohort. The study combined high-throughput TCR immunosequencing, statistical association of individual TCRs with disease status, and machine learning to predict cytomegalovirus infection status. A later analysis re-examined previously published TCR beta repertoires from more than 550 donors and added high-resolution HLA genotyping to investigate patterns of TCR occurrence. Rather than using new phenotypic data, the later analysis identified candidate immune exposures from TCR beta sequences and from how often those sequences occurred across donors. In an earlier analysis of 587 of the donors, high-throughput TCR beta sequencing was used to judge whether each TCR beta V gene segment behaved as functional or pseudogenic. Donor age, sex, ethnicity and CMV serostatus were collected together with the repertoire data. A later genetic analysis used genome-wide SNP genotypes for about 55% of the 666 donors, treating that subset as a discovery cohort. Every discovery cohort repertoire had been produced on one sequencing platform. HLA typing covered class I and class II loci at four-digit resolution. The number of typed donors differed by locus: roughly 629-640 for A, B, C, DRB1 and DQB1; about 520 for DQA1; approximately 600 for DPA1; and some 450 for DPB1. A few DR-DQ haplotypes were handled as single units for association and clustering because linkage in the cohort was strong. On average, roughly 240,000 unique TCR beta nucleotide sequences were sequenced per donor among a few hundred genotyped donors of the cohort, with roughly 18% of those sequences being non-productive. Results the study describes overall, beyond this receptor: Over 15 rarely observed V segments, including chromosome 9 orphons, were excluded from the earlier analysis of about 610 of the donors because counts were too low. Linkage disequilibrium might explain the correlated functional status among segregating V segments, but an unknown experimental factor could not be ruled out. Only TCR beta chains were sequenced in this cohort, and the absence of alpha or paired-chain data limited detectable features. While some public TCRs were present in many individuals, most TCR sequences turned up only very rarely across donors. The authors suggested that the approach could potentially be generalized to other disease states and immunological phenotypes. The sequencing pipeline was judged likely to have produced a cluster of highly shared sequence variants as a technical artifact. Cytomegalovirus status was reported to be diagnosed by the classifier with high specificity and sensitivity in both the original and validation cohorts. In an earlier analysis of around 600 of the donors, most TCR beta V segments appeared in productive rearrangements about 87% or about 30% of the time, broadly matching IMGT annotations. According to a later analysis, most CMV-associated TCR beta chains appeared to be HLA-restricted, and the HLA associations seemed to be driven largely by CMV exposure. Some IMGT-functional V segments, including TRBV6-2 and TRBV6-3, could not be distinguished by the 87-base-pair reads and were therefore excluded. Compared with the 666-donor mean, donors in an Asian-associated ancestry cluster had fewer N-insertions in productive TCRs, according to a later genetic analysis. The only immune exposure information available for the cohort was CMV serostatus. A later analysis reported that several top co-occurrence clusters appeared linked to parvovirus B19, influenza, CMV and Epstein-Barr virus. In a later analysis, TCR association rates were found to vary across HLA loci, with the most associated TCRs seen for DRB1 alleles and the fewest for HLA-C alleles. Because HLA typing was unavailable for some donors at each locus, only the typed subset was used in association tests. Three of the identified cytomegalovirus-associated TCR beta chains were confirmed in vitro to be specific for cytomegalovirus antigens. A further reported finding was that TCR beta sequences accurately predicted the HLA-A and HLA-B alleles for most subjects in the first cohort. A total of roughly 160 TCR beta chains were listed by the study as associated with cytomegalovirus. In a later genetic analysis, a missense DCLRE1C variant was associated with V-gene and J-gene trimming of TCR beta chains, and the association was replicated in an independent cohort. When HLA alleles, especially DR and DQ, strongly co-occurred, attributing TCR associations to individual alleles was difficult. Specific HLA alleles were associated with about 17,000 TCR beta sequences at a false discovery rate of 0.05 in a later analysis. Presence/absence analyses assumed roughly uniform sequencing depth across donors, an assumption that may not hold. Compared with equally common non-associated chains, HLA-associated TCR beta chains in a later analysis were more clonally expanded and had lower generation probabilities.

The method was the immunoSEQ multiplex PCR assay. For the multiplex PCR, a mixture combining 60 forward primers for TCR Vbeta segments and 13 reverse primers for TCR Jbeta segments was used. The CDR3 region of rearranged TCR beta genes was amplified from genomic DNA by a multiplex PCR assay. The amplified TCR beta libraries were sequenced on the Illumina HiSeq System as 87-base-pair reads. In the paper's pipeline: A later analysis tallied 75 million to 95 million unique TCR beta chains across the 700 or so repertoires, and approximately 11 million of those chains were shared by two or more donors. To remove PCR and sequencing errors, raw reads were error-corrected and collapsed into unique sequences using a nearest-neighbor algorithm that merged closely related sequences. To assign V, D and J gene segments, CDR3 sequences were aligned to IMGT reference sequences. Each retained sequence needed at least a six-nucleotide match to both a V gene segment and a J gene segment. Rearrangements were called productive when the CDR3 lacked stop codons and stayed in frame with V and J; all others were non-productive. Following IMGT convention, CDR3 was defined as the stretch from the second conserved V-encoded cysteine up to the conserved J-encoded phenylalanine. In an earlier analysis of 550 to 650 of the donors, sequences lacking an unambiguous match to a single V gene segment were excluded. In an earlier analysis of approximately 590 of the donors, V segments were called functional above 56.7% productive rearrangements and were called segregating when the between-donor standard deviation exceeded 5%. A statistical classification framework was built to diagnose cytomegalovirus status from the catalog of TCR beta chain sequences. In a later analysis, V and J genes were assigned by comparing TCR nucleotide sequences against IMGT/GENE-DB human TR gene sequences. In a later analysis, CDR3 sequences and most-parsimonious VDJ recombination scenarios were assigned using the TCRdist pipeline. In a later analysis, every TCR beta chain was defined by the combination of its CDR3 amino acid sequence and its V-gene family, and reads without a unique V-gene family were dropped. A later analysis removed over 500 highly shared, low-generation-probability nucleotide sequences to deal with suspected cross-contamination and a sequencing artifact. A later analysis calculated a clonal expansion index for each public chain from normalized within-repertoire ranks of inferred template counts. A later analysis computed generation probabilities with a VDJ recombination model fitted to out-of-frame rearrangements, and checked the results against IGoR. In a later analysis, hypergeometric tests were used to score TCR-TCR, TCR-HLA and TCR-CMV co-occurrence, with a repertoire-size bias correction applied to TCR pairs. In a later analysis, false discovery rates were estimated by permuting HLA or CMV assignments 20 times. In a later analysis, co-occurring TCRs were grouped using DBSCAN, and TCRdist sequence similarity was added for clustering within HLA-allele-positive subsets. Repertoires with fewer than 30,000 or more than 120,000 public chains, plus five repertoires with anomalous nucleotide sharing, were excluded from co-occurrence clustering. Not all clones reach the TCRdb copy of this immuneACCESS table, which keeps in-frame sequences only. Checked studies attribute under half of the gap to unresolved V genes and leave the rest unexplained. V and J calls and clone size come straight from that table; D and trimming were deduced from the DNA. A total of over 100,000 clones appear in this sample, approximately 82% of them only once. In total, the top ten clones hold 2% to 3% of the sample.

Based on the germline V gene, the CDR1 and CDR2 sequences are SGDLS and YYNGEE. V is pared back by 0 bases and J by 5 bases, with 11 bases lying between the germline termini. The cysteine opens and the phenylalanine closes a CDR3 of 15 amino acids. The CDR3 DNA has 45 bases and is translated from base 1. The cohort consisted of 670 or so healthy bone marrow donors. At the time of sampling, all cohort members were nominally healthy, though unrecorded immune exposures were likely present. The donor tested CMV seronegative, placing the donor among the roughly 400 seronegative members of the cohort. A peripheral blood sample was provided by each donor, and peripheral blood mononuclear cells were used for TCR beta sequencing. Genomic DNA was extracted from the blood cell samples with the Qiagen DNeasy Blood Extraction Kit.

Sequencing used PBMCs. The receptor was derived from a man aged 40-55 years in good health and CMV-seronegative. The chain is encoded by TRBV9 joined to TRBJ2-2; the best D guess is TRBD1, with 6 bases matching. CDR3 sequence: CASSVEQGRTGELFF. DNA sequence: TGTGCCAGCAGCGTAGAACAGGGTCGGACCGGGGAGCTGTTTTTT.